This T cell receptor beta chain was found in a study of shared clonotypes between healthy human individuals (TCRdb year 2020). The study in broad terms: Three men and two women, aged 18 to 49 years, made up the cohort. Between about 0.9 and 9 billion PBMCs per donor were obtained by leukapheresis. Different laboratories and diverse techniques were used to prepare libraries and sequence TCR repertoires, to increase sequencing depth and limit assay-specific biases. The study deeply sequenced blood TCR repertoires of about 5 healthy adults to estimate repertoire size and the extent of clonotype sharing between individuals. For each donor, CD4 naive and CD4 memory were each run on three plates, CD8 naive on two plates, and CD8 memory on one plate.

Donors were healthy HIV-negative adults with no recently reported acute infections or vaccinations. Every donor was a Caucasian adult residing in Nashville, Tennessee, USA. CD4+ T cells were enriched by magnetic negative selection; naive cells were then positively selected on CD45RA, and the negative fraction formed the memory subset. Blood was obtained by leukapheresis, after which PBMCs were separated by Ficoll-Histopaque density gradient centrifugation and cryopreserved in liquid nitrogen vapor phase. Purity and quantity of every magnetically sorted T cell population were checked by analytical flow cytometry. Genomic DNA was isolated from each sorted fraction and quantified by UV absorbance on a Nanodrop 2000c. Using the deep immunoSEQ assay, multiplex PCR amplified TCR CDR3 regions from genomic DNA. Extracted genomic DNA from each cell subset was spread evenly across all wells of several immunoSEQ 96-well plates, with each plate serving as a replicate. For sorted subsets, 200 to 250 ng genomic DNA, equal to tens of thousands of T cell genomes, was loaded into each replicate PCR. The purified libraries were quantified using a Qubit 3.0 fluorometer, sized with a Bioanalyzer 2100, and then quantified again using the KAPA Library Quantification kit. A separate single-read 150-cycle Illumina NextSeq 550 flow cell was used to sequence each immunoSEQ 96-well plate. The authors' analysis ran thus. Because the immunoSEQ output held only junctional sequences and lacked quality scores, the filtering could not match the filtering applied to full-length reads. To assign V/J genes and CDR3, sequences were annotated using PyIR, a Python wrapper for IgBLAST v1.9, with IMGT germline references. Reads were removed for weak V/J assignments (E-value above 1e-6), missing CDR3, stop codons, out-of-frame junctions, or ambiguous translated residues. V3J clonotypes were defined as sequences sharing the same inferred V gene, J gene, and CDR3 amino acid sequence. Percentage overlap between repertoires was computed as shared unique clonotypes divided by the size of the smaller repertoire. Richness of each repertoire was evaluated using RTK rarefaction, the Chao1 estimator, and Recon v2.1 estimates of unobserved clonotypes. Generation probabilities were computed with OLGA for all TCRbeta clonotypes obtained by the gDNA method from several donors. TCRdb limited this immuneACCESS table to in-frame rearrangements with V and J called. A share of clones is missing; checked studies link under half to unresolved V genes, and the rest is unexplained. V, J and clone size were drawn from that table, and D and trimming were deduced from the DNA. This sample comprises about 2.5 million clones, less than 95% of them detected only once. The ten largest clones take up 0.37% of the sample.

Study-level results and caveats: Pairwise subsampling indicated that sequencing depth was expected to affect the degree of clonotype sharing among donors. Sampling was restricted to blood, and TCR repertoires in tissue are likely to differ from TCR repertoires in blood. Even with the large sequencing depth, rarefaction of the sorted-subset datasets indicated that sequencing was incomplete. Sharing across several donors was observed for about 5% of naive CD4, under 4% of naive CD8, roughly 2.4% of memory CD4, and around 0.4% of memory CD8 clonotypes. Because the study included only a small number of donors, the genetic and exposure-history diversity represented was limited. Compared with non-shared clonotypes, the clonotypes found in all four sorted-subset donors had higher generation probabilities. Estimated clonotype richness was generally larger for naive than for memory subsets.

The CDR3 sequence holds 15 residues, the cysteine and phenylalanine included. The entry retains the CDR3 DNA only, 45 bases that are in frame from base 1. From a lookup of the germline V gene, CDR1 and CDR2 are MGHDK and SYGVNS. Regarding this clone: The antigen it recognizes is unknown. Base-call qualities are not available, and no considerably larger clone is one nucleotide away.

The material sequenced was naive CD4+ T cells from PBMCs. Read against the paper, the sample's cell subset or site label means: CD45RA+ positively selected. The receptor was isolated from a man younger than 35 in good health. Some clones in this sample may be carry-over from other donors' samples. The rearrangement combines TRBV25-1 with TRBJ2-5, with the identity of the D gene unclear. The DNA end is more similar to TRBJ2-7, so the J call may be wrong. The nucleotides read TGTGCCAGCAGTGAACCATCCCAAGGGATCTACGAGCAGTACTTC. Its coded protein is CASSEPSQGIYEQYF.